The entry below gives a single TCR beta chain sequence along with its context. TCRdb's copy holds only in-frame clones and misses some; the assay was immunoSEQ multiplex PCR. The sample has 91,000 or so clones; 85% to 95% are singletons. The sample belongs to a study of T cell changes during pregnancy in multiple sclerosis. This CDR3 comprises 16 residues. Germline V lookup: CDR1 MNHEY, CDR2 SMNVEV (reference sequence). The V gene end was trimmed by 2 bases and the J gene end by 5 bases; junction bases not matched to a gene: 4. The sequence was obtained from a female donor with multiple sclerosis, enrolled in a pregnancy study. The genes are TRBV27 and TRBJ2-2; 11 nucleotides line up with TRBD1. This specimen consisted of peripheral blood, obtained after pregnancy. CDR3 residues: CASSLEDRGPTGELFF. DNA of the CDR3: TGTGCCAGCAGTTTAGAGGACAGGGGGCCAACCGGGGAGCTGTTTTTT.